These T cell receptor beta chains were read from a single sample in a study of OX40 agonist ivuxolimab in advanced cancers. Sequenced by immunoSEQ multiplex PCR; TCRdb stores in-frame clones only, minus some. The repertoire holds 55,000 to 80,000 clones, nearly 90% seen once, with approximately 12% in the top ten. The specimen was CD4+ or CD8+ T cells sorted from blood, collected in a trial of the OX40 agonist ivuxolimab. These receptors were collected from an adult with an advanced solid tumor such as melanoma, head and neck, liver or kidney cancer. Both conserved end residues are part of each CDR3. A D gene is named only where the DNA matches it firmly. Some rows have no size entry. The others give once, few or many, or a class for an expanded clone.

V gene	clone size	D gene	J gene	CDR3 protein	CDR3 DNA
TRBV7-3	.	.	TRBJ2-7	CASSPRGGPGGYEQYF	TGTGCCAGCAGCCCGCGTGGAGGGCCAGGTGGCTACGAGCAGTACTTC
TRBV6-1	.	TRBD1	TRBJ1-4	CASNPSGGSGEKLFF	TGTGCCAGCAACCCTTCAGGGGGCTCTGGTGAAAAACTGTTTTTT
TRBV18	.	TRBD1	TRBJ2-2	CASSPGQGPTGELFF	TGTGCCAGCTCACCTGGACAGGGGCCCACCGGGGAGCTGTTTTTT
TRBV7-7	.	.	TRBJ2-7	CASSLEVGLEQYF	TGTGCCAGCAGCTTAGAGGTCGGGCTCGAGCAGTACTTC
TRBV30	.	.	TRBJ2-7	CAGAGKMYEQYF	TGTGCCGGTGCGGGAAAGATGTACGAGCAGTACTTC
TRBV5-1	once	TRBD2	TRBJ2-1	CASSSLAESSYNEQFF	TGCGCCAGCAGCTCACTAGCGGAGAGCTCCTACAATGAGCAGTTCTTC
TRBV7-2	.	TRBD1	TRBJ2-7	CASSLGDSYEQYF	TGTGCCAGCAGCTTGGGGGACAGCTACGAGCAGTACTTC
TRBV7-9	.	.	TRBJ2-1	CASSLVDEQFF	TGTGCCAGCAGCTTAGTAGATGAGCAGTTCTTC
TRBV7-9	.	TRBD1	TRBJ2-7	CASSSGQALNYEQYF	TGTGCCAGCAGCTCGGGACAGGCGTTAAACTACGAGCAGTACTTC
TRBV14	once	.	TRBJ2-6	CASSQEHDYSGANVLTF	TGTGCCAGCAGCCAAGAACATGACTACTCTGGGGCCAACGTCCTGACTTTC
TRBV27	.	.	TRBJ2-7	CASSLSPSGEQYF	TGTGCCAGCAGTTTAAGCCCCTCAGGGGAGCAGTACTTC
TRBV6-5	.	TRBD2	TRBJ2-1	CASSKLAGGLSEQFF	TGTGCCAGCAGTAAACTAGCGGGGGGGCTTAGTGAGCAGTTCTTC
TRBV5-1	.	TRBD2	TRBJ2-5	CASSLTSGGAPETQYF	TGCGCCAGCAGCTTGACTAGCGGGGGGGCTCCGGAGACCCAGTACTTC
TRBV27	.	.	TRBJ2-5	CASSHRHSPGETQYF	TGTGCCAGCAGCCACCGACACTCACCCGGAGAGACCCAGTACTTC
TRBV7-9	.	.	TRBJ2-3	CASSSSNTGSTDTQYF	TGTGCCAGCAGCTCGTCAAATACAGGCAGCACAGATACGCAGTATTTT
TRBV7-8	.	.	TRBJ1-1	CASSHGLEAFF	TGTGCCAGCAGCCACGGTTTGGAAGCTTTCTTT
TRBV28	.	.	TRBJ2-7	CASSLSTGPNSYEQYF	TGTGCCAGCAGCCTAAGTACCGGGCCAAACTCCTACGAGCAGTACTTC
TRBV19	.	.	TRBJ2-7	CASSIGSNEQYF	TGTGCCAGTAGTATCGGGAGCAACGAGCAGTACTTC
TRBV2	.	.	TRBJ2-2	CASRINTGELFF	TGTGCCAGCCGGATAAACACCGGGGAGCTGTTTTTT
TRBV11-2	.	.	TRBJ1-4	CASSLGRGGGATNEKLFF	TGTGCCAGCAGCTTGGGGCGAGGGGGTGGGGCAACTAATGAAAAACTGTTTTTT
TRBV7-9	few	TRBD1	TRBJ1-1	CASSTSPTGLMRTFF	TGTGCCAGCAGCACCAGCCCGACAGGGTTGATGAGAACTTTCTTT
TRBV7-8	.	.	TRBJ1-4	CASSLASPTTNEKLFF	TGTGCCAGCAGCTTAGCTTCCCCGACAACTAATGAAAAACTGTTTTTT
TRBV2	.	.	TRBJ1-5	CASNHDPGSYSNQPQHF	TGTGCCAGCAACCACGACCCGGGCTCCTATAGCAATCAGCCCCAGCATTTT
TRBV4-1	few	.	TRBJ2-3	CASSQVALSKDIRDTQYF	TGCGCCAGCAGCCAAGTGGCCTTGTCAAAGGACATTCGAGATACGCAGTATTTT
TRBV7-8	once	.	TRBJ1-3	CASSSRQNEEGNTIYF	TGTGCCAGCAGCTCCCGACAGAATGAAGAAGGAAACACCATATATTTT
TRBV30	medium-sized	.	TRBJ1-5	CAWSSDSNQPQHF	TGTGCCTGGAGTTCGGACAGCAATCAGCCCCAGCATTTT
TRBV5-4	.	.	TRBJ1-2	CASSLPSNYGYTF	TGTGCCAGCAGCTTGCCGTCTAACTATGGCTACACCTTC
TRBV6-1	.	.	TRBJ2-7	CASSEVGRAGYEQYF	TGTGCCAGCAGTGAAGTCGGGCGGGCAGGCTACGAGCAGTACTTC
TRBV7-6	.	.	TRBJ2-7	CASSLGDLYEQYF	TGTGCCAGCAGCCTAGGAGACCTATACGAGCAGTACTTC
TRBV28	.	.	TRBJ2-1	CASRRGGVSSYNEQFF	TGTGCCAGCAGGCGCGGCGGGGTTAGCTCCTACAATGAGCAGTTCTTC
TRBV5-1	.	.	TRBJ1-1	CAPRDPEAFF	TGCGCCCCCAGGGACCCTGAAGCTTTCTTT
TRBV27	.	TRBD2	TRBJ2-7	CASSGWTSGNPYEQYF	TGTGCCAGCAGTGGGTGGACTAGCGGAAATCCCTACGAGCAGTACTTC
TRBV27	.	.	TRBJ1-1	CASSLYPGRGTEAFF	TGTGCCAGCAGTTTATATCCGGGGAGGGGGACTGAAGCTTTCTTT
TRBV4-1	.	.	TRBJ2-7	CASSQDGWEQYF	TGCGCCAGCAGCCAAGATGGGTGGGAGCAGTACTTC
TRBV27	.	.	TRBJ1-2	CASSLTGWYGYTF	TGTGCCAGCAGTTTAACGGGTTGGTATGGCTACACCTTC
TRBV4-2	.	.	TRBJ2-1	CASSHGGSYSEQFF	TGTGCCAGCAGCCACGGAGGGAGTTACAGTGAGCAGTTCTTC
TRBV2	.	TRBD1	TRBJ2-1	CASSADRVVYNEQFF	TGTGCCAGCAGCGCGGACAGGGTGGTTTACAATGAGCAGTTCTTC
TRBV6-1	.	.	TRBJ1-1	CASSVLNTEAFF	TGTGCCAGCAGTGTCTTGAACACTGAAGCTTTCTTT
TRBV9	.	.	TRBJ1-1	CASSTEIMNTEAFF	TGTGCCAGCAGCACAGAGATTATGAACACTGAAGCTTTCTTT
TRBV4-2	.	.	TRBJ1-2	CASSQWAGDYGYTF	TGTGCCAGCAGCCAATGGGCCGGTGACTATGGCTACACCTTC
TRBV9	.	TRBD2	TRBJ2-7	CASSVGAGNEQYF	TGTGCCAGCAGCGTAGGAGCGGGGAACGAGCAGTACTTC
TRBV6-5	.	TRBD1	TRBJ1-2	CASSGTGAYGYTF	TGTGCCAGCAGTGGGACAGGGGCCTATGGCTACACCTTC
TRBV28	.	.	TRBJ2-7	CASSSGLGAYEQYF	TGTGCCAGCAGTTCAGGACTGGGGGCCTACGAGCAGTACTTC
TRBV7-3	.	.	TRBJ2-5	CASSLHRRTQETQYF	TGTGCCAGCAGCTTACACAGGAGAACCCAAGAGACCCAGTACTTC
TRBV5-1	.	.	TRBJ1-6	CASSLVGAASSPLHF	TGCGCCAGCAGCTTGGTGGGGGCCGCTTCTTCACCCCTCCACTTT
TRBV28	.	.	TRBJ2-7	CASSVTGPSYEQYF	TGTGCCAGCAGCGTAACCGGGCCCAGCTACGAGCAGTACTTC